This T cell receptor (beta chain) was sequenced for a study of T cells in Graves' hyperthyroidism and ophthalmopathy. General study findings and limits: Before onset, by a median of around six months, the model predicted ophthalmopathy. Within blood appeared most thyroid clonotypes that had expanded above 0.001.

Worth noting for this clonotype: Antigen specificity is unknown.

RNA transcripts served as the template for amplifying TCR beta CDR3 regions. When the TCR CDR3 underwent first-round RT-PCR, the HTBI primer set was used. From the multiplex PCR reads, TCRdb called clonotypes with MiXCR, one entry per CDR3 protein. The sample has 300,000 to 450,000 distinct CDR3 sequences; less than 20% are singletons. This CDR3 is 14 amino acids long. Germline V gene sequence: CDR1 LGHDT, CDR2 YNNKEL (reference sequence). Trimming took 4 bases from V and 8 from J, leaving 14 bases between them. From more than 9.5 ml of fresh peripheral blood, PBMCs were isolated. The chain joins TRBV3-1 to TRBJ2-2, with TRBD1 as a possible D gene (6 bases). Sequencing used blood. This TCR came from a man in his late teens or twenties with Graves' ophthalmopathy. This chain's CDR3 is CASSPQGFEGELFF. The CDR3, as DNA: TGTGCCAGCAGCCCGCAGGGGTTCGAGGGGGAGCTGTTTTTT.